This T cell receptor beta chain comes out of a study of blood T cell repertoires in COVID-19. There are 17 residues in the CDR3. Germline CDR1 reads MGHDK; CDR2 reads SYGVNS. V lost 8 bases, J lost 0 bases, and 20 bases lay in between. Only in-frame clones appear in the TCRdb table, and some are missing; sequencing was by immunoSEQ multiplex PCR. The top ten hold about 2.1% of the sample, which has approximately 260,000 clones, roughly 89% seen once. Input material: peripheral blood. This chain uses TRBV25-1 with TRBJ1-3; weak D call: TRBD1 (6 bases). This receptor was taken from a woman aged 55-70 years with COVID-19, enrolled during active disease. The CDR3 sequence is CASSEVTGRFSGNTIYF. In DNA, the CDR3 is TGTGCCAGCTCAGAAGTAACAGGGAGATTCTCTGGAAACACCATATATTTT. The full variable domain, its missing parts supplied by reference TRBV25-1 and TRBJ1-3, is EADIYQTPRYLVIGTGKKITLECSQTMGHDKMYWYQQDPGMELHLIHYSYGVNSTEKGDLSSESTVSRIRTEHFPLTLESARPSHTSQYLCASSEVTGRFSGNTIYFGEGSWLTVV.